This T cell receptor beta chain was sequenced in a study of T cell repertoires in cytomegalovirus infection. Across the whole study: Public TCR beta signatures indicated both CMV infection and matching HLA type.

CDR1 MNHEY and CDR2 SVGEGT come from the germline V gene. With 7 bases removed from V and 13 bases from J, the gap between germline ends came to 11 bases. This CDR3 has 10 amino acids. TCRdb processed the reads anew with MiXCR; each CDR3 protein has one entry. The table shows approximately 1,000,000 distinct CDR3 sequences, with about 33% occurring only once. General study results and limits: The ex vivo response showed dominance by HLA-C-restricted CMV-specific TCR beta clonotypes. Identification of carriers of CMV plus the relevant HLA was performed using cumulative public TCR beta family frequency.

Notes on this clonotype: Its target is not known.

The receptor comes from a human donor in good health (CMV status not recorded). Some clones in this sample may be carry-over from other donors' samples. This material consisted of cultured CD8+ T cells from PBMCs, taken from culture after CMV antigen stimulation. The chain is built from TRBV6-2 or TRBV6-3 and TRBJ2-4; D might be TRBD1 (6 bases). CDR3 amino acids: CASTSGHQYF. The CDR3, as DNA: TGTGCCAGCACTTCGGGACACCAGTACTTC.